A single sample is the source of the 2 T cell receptor beta chains below, sequenced in a study of a mutant IDH1 vaccine in newly diagnosed glioma. Time point of the sample: week 47, end of study. Every vaccine dose comprised 300 ug of mutant IDH1 20-mer peptide plus topical imiquimod. Their cognate antigens are unknown. Profiled with immunoSEQ multiplex PCR; TCRdb holds only in-frame clones, not every one. This table has 30,000 to 35,000 clones, 87% appearing once. Sequenced material: PBMCs, taken from a glioma patient whose treatment included an IDH1 peptide vaccine. These receptors were collected from a woman aged 30 to 39 with glioma.

The genes are TRBV27 and TRBJ1-1; TRBD1 is a possible D gene (5 bases). The CDR3 spans 13 residues. V was cut by 2 bases and J by 3 bases, with 7 bases left in between. Germline V gives CDR1 MNHEY, CDR2 SMNVEV (reference sequence). CDR3 nucleotides: TGTGCCAGCAGTTTAATGGGGGACACTGAAGCTTTCTTT. Translation: CASSLMGDTEAFF.

Judged by abundance, this clone is large. This CDR3 reads CASSSGGEGYTF. DNA of the CDR3: TGTGCCAGCAGTTCAGGGGGCGAGGGCTACACCTTC. The V gene is TRBV6-5, the J gene TRBJ1-2, with 8 positions matching TRBD1. Germline CDR1 reads MNHEY; CDR2 reads SVGAGI. CDR3 length: 12 amino acids. V was pared by 4 bases and J by 8 bases, with 3 bases of the junction left unmatched.